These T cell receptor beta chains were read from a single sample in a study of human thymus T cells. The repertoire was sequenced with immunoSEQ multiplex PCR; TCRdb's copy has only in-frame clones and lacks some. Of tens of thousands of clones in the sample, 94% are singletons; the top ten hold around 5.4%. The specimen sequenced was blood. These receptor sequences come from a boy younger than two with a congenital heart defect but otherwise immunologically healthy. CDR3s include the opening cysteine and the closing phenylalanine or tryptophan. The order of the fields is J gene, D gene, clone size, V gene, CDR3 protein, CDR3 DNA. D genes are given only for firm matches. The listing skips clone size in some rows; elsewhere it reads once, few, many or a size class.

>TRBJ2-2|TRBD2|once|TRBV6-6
CASLLSGIGELFF
TGTGCCAGTCTTTTAAGCGGGATCGGGGAGCTGTTTTTT
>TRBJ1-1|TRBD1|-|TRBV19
CASTYRGRWTEAFF
TGTGCCAGTACATACAGGGGCCGATGGACTGAAGCTTTCTTT
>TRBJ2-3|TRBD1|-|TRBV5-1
CASRQGVGTDTQYF
TGCGCCAGTAGACAGGGGGTAGGCACAGATACGCAGTATTTT
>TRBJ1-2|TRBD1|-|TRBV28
CASSSGTALYGYTF
TGTGCCAGCAGCTCGGGGACAGCCCTCTATGGCTACACCTTC
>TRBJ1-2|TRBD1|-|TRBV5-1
CASSLGDREYGYTF
TGCGCCAGCAGCTTGGGGGACAGGGAATATGGCTACACCTTC
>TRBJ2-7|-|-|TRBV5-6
CASSPWGVSSYEQYF
TGTGCCAGCAGCCCCTGGGGAGTCAGCTCCTACGAGCAGTACTTC
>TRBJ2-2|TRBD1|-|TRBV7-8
CASSGTGTGELFF
TGTGCCAGCAGTGGGACAGGGACCGGGGAGCTGTTTTTT
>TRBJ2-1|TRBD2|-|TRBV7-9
CASSQSGSRHNEQFF
TGTGCCAGCAGCCAAAGCGGGAGTCGCCACAATGAGCAATTCTTC
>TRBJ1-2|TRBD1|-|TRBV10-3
CAIRGTDYGYTF
TGTGCCATCAGGGGGACAGACTATGGCTACACCTTC
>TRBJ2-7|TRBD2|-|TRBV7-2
CASSLLAGSYEQYF
TGTGCCAGCAGCTTACTAGCGGGCTCCTACGAGCAGTACTTC